What follows are 28 T cell receptor beta chains derived from one specimen sequenced in a study of blood T cell repertoires in COVID-19. Assay used: immunoSEQ multiplex PCR; TCRdb lists only in-frame clones, some missing. The profile shows 50,000 or so clones, 80% to 90% of them singletons. What was sequenced was peripheral blood. These TCRs come from a man in his sixties or seventies with acute or convalescent COVID-19.

This clone came up once. This sequence joins TRBV3-1 (or the pseudogene TRBV3-2) and TRBJ2-1; 11 nucleotides agree with TRBD1. Germline-derived CDR1 and CDR2 are LGHDT and YNNKEL (reference sequence). CDR3 length: 16 residues. Trimming cost V 1 base and J 7 bases; bases outside gene matches: 6. The CDR3 is CASSQGTGTGGNEQFF. DNA for the CDR3: TGTGCCAGCAGCCAAGGGACCGGGACAGGGGGGAATGAGCAGTTCTTC.

The rearrangement uses TRBV28 and TRBJ2-1; 11 positions agree with TRBD2. From germline, CDR1 is MDHEN and CDR2 SYDVKM. V dropped 5 bases and J dropped 8; count of bases not matched to a gene: 8. The CDR3 sequence is 15 residues long. CDR3: CASSHRLAGPYEQFF. CDR3 DNA: TGTGCCAGCAGTCATCGACTAGCGGGGCCTTATGAGCAGTTCTTC.

This clone appeared a few times. The chain links TRBV10-3 to TRBJ2-2; no firm D call. Germline CDR1 ENHRY, CDR2 SYGVKD. This CDR3 has 12 residues. V lost 8 bases to trimming and J lost 2 bases, with 6 bases between them. The CDR3 here is CAIGPNTGELFF. CDR3 coding DNA: TGTGCCATCGGCCCCAACACCGGGGAGCTGTTTTTT.

This chain connects TRBV2 to TRBJ2-7; D is undetermined. CDR1 and CDR2 from the germline V gene are SNHLY and FYNNEI. The V gene lost 3 bases and the J gene lost 0 bases, with 9 bases spanning the gap. CDR3 length: 14 amino acids. CDR3 amino acids: CASSDQAASYEQYF. CDR3 coding DNA: TGTGCCAGCAGTGACCAGGCCGCCTCCTACGAGCAGTACTTC.

The chain carries TRBV24-1 and TRBJ2-5; D gene unclear. CDR1 is KGHDR, CDR2 SFDVKD, per germline. The CDR3 contains 15 residues. V was shortened by 9 bases and J by 0 bases, with 16 bases between the two germline ends. CDR3 DNA sequence: TGTGCCACCGGAGATCAGAGCAGAAACCAAGAGACCCAGTACTTC. It translates to CATGDQSRNQETQYF.

The chain joins TRBV6-5 to TRBJ1-2; possibly TRBD1 for D (5 bases). The V and J ends lost 9 bases and 5 bases respectively, with 19 bases between them. The CDR3 consists of 14 residues. Per the germline V gene, CDR1 is MNHEY and CDR2 is SVGAGI. CDR3 sequence (DNA): TGTGCCAGTAGAGTTGCCGGAGACAGTTATGGCTACACCTTC. It encodes CASRVAGDSYGYTF.

The chain is built from TRBV6-2 or TRBV6-3 and TRBJ1-5; no definite D call. The CDR3 consists of 14 residues. Germline-derived CDR1 and CDR2 are MNHEY and SVGEGT. V gave up 3 bases and J gave up 0 bases, with 6 bases separating them. In DNA, the CDR3 is TGTGCCAGCAGTTATCAGAATAGCAATCAGCCCCAGCATTTT. Translated, it gives CASSYQNSNQPQHF.

This clone was detected only once. The V call is TRBV29-1, the J call TRBJ2-1, with D perhaps TRBD1 (5 bases). Germline V lookup: CDR1 SQVTM, CDR2 ANQGSEA. The V end was cut by 6 bases, the J end by 5 bases, with 17 bases between. The CDR3 has 14 residues. CDR3 DNA sequence: TGCAGCGTAAGGCGCAGGGAATCCAACAATGAGCAGTTCTTC. This gives the protein CSVRRRESNNEQFF.

This chain links TRBV19 with TRBJ1-2, with 8 bases matching TRBD1. The CDR3 has 14 amino acids. From germline, CDR1 is LNHDA and CDR2 SQIVND (reference sequence). With 7 bases clipped from V and 3 bases from J, the junction kept 7 bases outside the gene matches. The CDR3 DNA reads as TGTGCCAGTACCATTCGGACAGGGCACTATGGCTACACCTTC. Encoded protein: CASTIRTGHYGYTF.

The rearrangement uses TRBV2 and TRBJ1-5, with 9 bases lining up with TRBD1. This CDR3 spans 14 amino acids. The V and J ends lost 6 bases and 6 bases, in that order; junction bases with no gene match: 6. Germline loops: CDR1 SNHLY, CDR2 FYNNEI. CDR3 region: CASSGTGGGQPQHF. Here the CDR3 DNA reads TGTGCCAGCAGCGGTACAGGGGGCGGTCAGCCCCAGCATTTT.

The CDR3 DNA reads TGTGCCAGCAGCCCGCGACAGGGTCCTAATCAGCCCCAGCATTTT. Protein product: CASSPRQGPNQPQHF. The V gene is TRBV5-5, the J gene TRBJ1-5, with TRBD1 identical over 7 bases. V shed 4 bases, J shed 4 bases, and the junction held 8 bases outside the gene matches. CDR1 is SGHKS, CDR2 YYEKEE, per germline (reference sequence). CDR3 size: 15 residues.

The V and J genes are TRBV4-3 and TRBJ1-4, with a weak D call TRBD1 (6 bases). V dropped 1 base and J dropped 5 bases, with 14 bases sitting between them. Per the germline V gene, CDR1 is LGHNA and CDR2 is YSLEER. The CDR3 is 16 amino acids. As DNA, the CDR3 is TGCGCCAGCAGCCAAGGCGGGGGGCAGACCAATGAAAAACTGTTTTTT. This codes for CASSQGGGQTNEKLFF.

This chain connects TRBV3-1 (or the pseudogene TRBV3-2) to TRBJ2-1, with D unresolved. Germline lookup yields CDR1 LGHDT and CDR2 YNNKEL (reference sequence). The CDR3 runs 14 residues. Trimming shortened V by 4 bases and J by 3 bases, and 10 bases separated the two germline ends. The CDR3 DNA follows: TGTGCCAGCAGCCCCCGACACAGCTACAATGAGCAGTTCTTC. Translated: CASSPRHSYNEQFF.

This chain links TRBV19 with TRBJ1-1, with unresolved D. CDR3 length equals 13 residues. CDR1 is LNHDA, CDR2 SQIVND, per germline (reference sequence). V was pared by 5 bases and J by 0 bases, with 7 bases between. The CDR3 loop is CASSLILNTEAFF. Here the CDR3 DNA reads TGTGCCAGTAGTCTTATATTGAACACTGAAGCTTTCTTT.

This clone was found a few times. CDR3 DNA sequence: TGCGCCAGCAGCCAAGATCCTCCCGGAGGGGACTATAATTCACCCCTCCACTTT. Amino acids: CASSQDPPGGDYNSPLHF. This rearrangement joins TRBV4-3 to TRBJ1-6; a possible D gene is TRBD1 (5 bases). Trimming removed 0 bases at V and 3 bases at J, with 15 bases between. This CDR3 comprises 18 residues. Germline-derived CDR1 and CDR2 are LGHNA and YSLEER.

This chain connects TRBV6-2 or TRBV6-3 to TRBJ2-3; 11 positions agree with TRBD2. The J segment lost 0 bases and the V segment lost 4 bases, leaving 12 bases of the junction unmatched. This CDR3 comprises 19 residues. Germline V gene lookup returns CDR1 MNHEY and CDR2 SVGEGT. Here the CDR3 DNA reads TGTGCCAGCAGTTTCTCACTTCGGACTAGCGGGCAAAGCACAGATACGCAGTATTTT. Amino acid sequence: CASSFSLRTSGQSTDTQYF.

This clone was found a few times. This sequence joins TRBV6-6 and TRBJ2-3; D is possibly TRBD1 (6 bases). Germline V gives CDR1 MNHNY, CDR2 SVGAGI (reference sequence). V lost 5 bases and J 2 bases, leaving 11 bases between the germline ends. The length of the CDR3 is 14 residues. In DNA form, the CDR3 reads TGTGCCAGCAGTGAGACAGGTGTCACAGATACGCAGTATTTT. This translates into CASSETGVTDTQYF.

The chain uses TRBV7-9 and TRBJ1-2; 8 bases map to TRBD1. The V and J ends lost 4 bases and 3 bases, in that order; junction bases with no gene match: 13. The germline CDR1 and CDR2 sequences are SEHNR and FQNEAQ (reference sequence). This CDR3 comprises 17 residues. The CDR3 sequence: CASSSTGVWTNDYGYTF. CDR3 bases: TGTGCCAGCAGCTCGACAGGGGTATGGACGAACGACTATGGCTACACCTTC.

The gene calls are TRBV7-2 and TRBJ2-2, with TRBD2 as a possible D gene (5 bases). Deletions cut 1 base from V and 4 bases from J, with 13 bases between. Germline V gene sequence: CDR1 SGHTA, CDR2 FQGNSA. The CDR3 has 16 residues. CDR3 coding DNA: TGTGCCAGCAGCTTAGGAATATCGGACTCCACCGGGGAGCTGTTTTTT. Translation: CASSLGISDSTGELFF.

The chain combines TRBV29-1 with TRBJ2-7; possibly TRBD2 for D (6 bases). The CDR3 extends over 13 amino acids. Germline CDR1 and CDR2: SQVTM and ANQGSEA. The V and J ends lost 3 bases and 5 bases respectively, with 14 bases between them. DNA for the CDR3: TGCAGCGTTGAGGGGGAGGCGACCCACGAGCAGTACTTC. Its translation: CSVEGEATHEQYF.

This clone was seen many times. The chain has TRBV6-5 and TRBJ1-1, with D uncertain. The CDR3 is 13 residues long. The germline V gene has CDR1 MNHEY and CDR2 SVGAGI. Trimming took off 1 base at V and 7 bases at J, with 10 bases between the two ends. The CDR3 nucleotides are TGTGCCAGCAGTTACTTGGGAGGATTTGAAGCTTTCTTT. It is translated as CASSYLGGFEAFF.

V and J are TRBV5-1 and TRBJ1-1; 10 bases align to TRBD1. The CDR3 runs 15 residues. V lost 4 bases, J lost 5 bases, and 8 bases stayed unmatched. Germline V gene data show CDR1 as SGHRS and CDR2 as YFSETQ. CDR3 DNA: TGCGCCAGCAGCGAGGGACAGGGGATGGGGACTGAAGCTTTCTTT. Protein: CASSEGQGMGTEAFF.

V is TRBV9 and J is TRBJ2-1; D possibly corresponds to TRBD1 (7 bases). From germline, CDR1 is SGDLS and CDR2 YYNGEE. V was clipped by 4 bases and J by 14 bases, with 22 bases between them. The CDR3 is made up of 14 amino acids. The CDR3 nucleotides are TGTGCCAGCAGCCCAACCCCAGGGGGACTCGCGGAGTTCTTC. Its translation is CASSPTPGGLAEFF.

This clone was seen only once. The V call is TRBV13, the J call TRBJ2-1, with 7 bases that match TRBD2. J was trimmed by 5 bases and V by 4 bases; bases with no gene match: 11. Germline V gives CDR1 PRHDT, CDR2 FYEKMQ (reference sequence). This CDR3 contains 16 residues. The CDR3 DNA reads TGTGCCAGCAGCTCGGTTGGGGCTAGCGGAGACAATGAGCAGTTCTTC. Protein: CASSSVGASGDNEQFF.

The V and J genes are TRBV2 and TRBJ2-3; 12 bases are a match to TRBD2. V lost 4 bases, J lost 2 bases, and 4 bases stayed unmatched. The CDR3 has 16 amino acids. The germline gives CDR1 SNHLY, CDR2 FYNNEI. CDR3 bases: TGTGCCAGCAGTGGCGGACTAGCGGGAATCACAGATACGCAGTATTTT. This encodes CASSGGLAGITDTQYF.

The J gene is TRBJ2-7, the V gene TRBV18, with 8 bases lining up with TRBD1. The V and J ends lost 3 bases and 6 bases, in that order; junction bases with no gene match: 1. The CDR3 has 12 residues. Germline CDR1 reads KGHSH; CDR2 reads LQKENI. CDR3 residues: CASSPQGAEQYF. CDR3 nucleotide sequence: TGTGCCAGCTCACCCCAGGGGGCCGAGCAGTACTTC. Full variable domain (outside the CDR3, taken from reference TRBV18 and TRBJ2-7): NAGVMQNPRHLVRRRGQEARLRCSPMKGHSHVYWYRQLPEEGLKFMVYLQKENIIDESGMPKERFSAEFPKEGPSILRIQQVVRGDSAAYFCASSPQGAEQYFGPGTRLTVT.

This clone has just one count. This chain connects TRBV7-9 to TRBJ2-7, with 7 positions matching TRBD2. The ends lost 5 bases at V and 1 base at J; junction bases unmatched: 11. The CDR3 extends over 16 amino acids. Per germline, CDR1 SEHNR and CDR2 FQNEAQ (reference sequence). The CDR3 sequence is CASSAFGGTNSYEQYF. The CDR3 bases are TGTGCCAGCAGCGCCTTCGGGGGGACCAATTCCTACGAGCAGTACTTC.

The J gene is TRBJ2-7, the V gene TRBV20-1; the D gene is possibly TRBD2 (5 bases). The CDR3 is 10 residues long. Germline V gene lookup returns CDR1 DFQATT and CDR2 SNEGSKA (reference sequence). With 4 bases removed from V and 7 bases from J, the gap between germline ends came to 8 bases. The CDR3 here is CSANRGEQYV. The CDR3 region has the DNA TGCAGTGCTAATCGAGGGGAGCAGTACGTC.